This is a list of T cell receptor beta chains from one sample in a study of blood T cell repertoires in COVID-19. The table came from immunoSEQ multiplex PCR; TCRdb's copy has only in-frame clones and leaves some out. The sample consists of more than 45,000 clones, just under 90% of them appearing once. The sample comprised peripheral blood. The receptors come from a woman aged 55-69 years with COVID-19, enrolled during active disease. Both conserved end residues are part of each CDR3. The listing skips clone size in some rows; elsewhere it reads once, few, many or a size class.

-	TRBV30	TRBJ2-2	CAWSGHLATGELFF
-	TRBV29-1	TRBJ1-2	CSVEGQGAGYTF
-	TRBV18	TRBJ1-1	CASSNPPGTEAFF
-	TRBV5-1	TRBJ1-1	CASSPQSTGGIKNTEAFF
once	TRBV19	TRBJ2-1	CASSTHLAGGGVYNEQFF
-	TRBV4-1	TRBJ1-4	CASSLQPGLAGEKLFF
-	TRBV7-9	TRBJ2-7	CASSLDGLAGTYF
-	TRBV2	TRBJ2-7	CASKWGRGTYEQYF
-	TRBV29-1	TRBJ2-3	CSVARGMGDTQYF
-	TRBV4-1	TRBJ1-6	CASSQARQGHNSPLHF
-	TRBV19	TRBJ2-3	CASSPTLGVAGAIDTQYF
few	TRBV4-1	TRBJ2-7	CASSLLPSSGNYEQYF
-	TRBV2	TRBJ2-6	CASSERDSGANVLTF
-	TRBV19	TRBJ2-7	CASSILAGVTYEQYF
-	TRBV27	TRBJ2-7	CASSSARGMSYEQYF
-	TRBV7-9	TRBJ2-1	CASSLVPLGSDNEQFF
-	TRBV27	TRBJ1-5	CASSPSHRSQPQHF
-	TRBV18	TRBJ1-5	CASSATGNSNQPQHF
-	TRBV28	TRBJ2-3	CASRLAGPSTDTQYF
once	TRBV10-1	TRBJ2-2	CASSEDDRDTGELFF
-	TRBV11-3	TRBJ2-1	CALGGVGNEQFF
-	TRBV18	TRBJ2-6	CASSPKTGVSGANVLTF
-	TRBV9	TRBJ1-4	CASSSTQGNREKLFF
-	TRBV7-9	TRBJ1-1	CASSASAGGRGLAFF
few	TRBV10-1	TRBJ2-1	CASSERVRTGNNEQFF
-	TRBV30	TRBJ1-2	CAWSSRQTNYGYTF
-	TRBV29-1	TRBJ1-2	CSVVAGASGYTF
-	TRBV2	TRBJ1-5	CASRTRDRGDQPQHF
-	TRBV6-5	TRBJ1-2	CASSRGRDESGYTF
-	TRBV28	TRBJ1-5	CASSLWSGQGKGNQPQHF
-	TRBV6-5	TRBJ2-2	CASSYSWGSTAGELFF
few	TRBV6-5	TRBJ1-2	CASSTGTGGYTF
few	TRBV12-3/TRBV12-4	TRBJ1-6	CASSTGVRSPLHF
-	TRBV11-2	TRBJ1-4	CASSFGTGINEKLFF
-	TRBV7-2	TRBJ1-5	CASSLGLRQPQHF
-	TRBV4-2	TRBJ1-1	CASSQDMAAAEAFF
-	TRBV21-1	TRBJ2-1	CASSKWGTRQPRNEQFF
-	TRBV5-1	TRBJ1-1	CASSPGGITEAFF
-	TRBV9	TRBJ2-7	CASSVVPSLYEQYF
-	TRBV27	TRBJ2-7	CATPTSGPGKSYEQYF
-	TRBV7-2	TRBJ2-7	CASRPTSAPSYEQYF
-	TRBV2	TRBJ2-3	CASRFDRQYGSSTDTQYF
-	TRBV6-6	TRBJ2-4	CASSWIPGRAKNIQYF
-	TRBV2	TRBJ2-1	CASSKGGNEQFF
-	TRBV9	TRBJ2-1	CASTGGQDYNEQFF
-	TRBV5-1	TRBJ2-7	CASSRDSGTSSYEQYF
-	TRBV19	TRBJ1-2	CATSVDRAYGYTF
-	TRBV7-2	TRBJ2-7	CASSLVNPYEQYF
few	TRBV25-1	TRBJ2-1	CASGERGSHEQFF
-	TRBV4-2	TRBJ1-3	CASSHRADSGNTIYF
-	TRBV6-5	TRBJ2-1	CASRRPSRGHNEQFF
-	TRBV12-3/TRBV12-4	TRBJ1-5	CASGRGKQPQHF
few	TRBV5-8	TRBJ1-1	CASSLLGGTEAFF
once	TRBV10-3	TRBJ1-1	CAISGGSLNTEAFF
-	TRBV5-1	TRBJ1-1	CASSSWGANTEAFF